This TCR beta chain was recorded in a study of shared clonotypes between healthy human individuals. With V trimmed by 11 bases and J by 6 bases, 10 bases remained unmatched. Germline V CDR1 and CDR2: MNHNS, SASEGT. The CDR3 length is 15 residues. Study findings and constraints: Owing to a small donor count, the genetic and exposure-history diversity represented was limited.

Worth noting for this clone: Its antigen is undetermined.

The test was conducted at deep level. Libraries were prepared by immunoSEQ multiplex PCR; TCRdb keeps only in-frame clonotypes and omits some of them. The repertoire consists of a few hundred thousand clones, with 96% occurring once and the leading ten covering about 0.32%. Specimen: memory CD8+ T cells sorted from blood. Subset indicated: CD45RO+ cells pooled with CCR7-negative TemRA cells. This sequence was found in a man in his thirties or forties in good health. V gene TRBV6-1 combines with J gene TRBJ2-3; 14 nucleotides agree with TRBD2. This chain's CDR3 is CAGGGLAGERDTQYF. CDR3 nucleotide sequence: TGTGCCGGGGGGGGACTAGCGGGAGAGAGGGATACGCAGTATTTT.